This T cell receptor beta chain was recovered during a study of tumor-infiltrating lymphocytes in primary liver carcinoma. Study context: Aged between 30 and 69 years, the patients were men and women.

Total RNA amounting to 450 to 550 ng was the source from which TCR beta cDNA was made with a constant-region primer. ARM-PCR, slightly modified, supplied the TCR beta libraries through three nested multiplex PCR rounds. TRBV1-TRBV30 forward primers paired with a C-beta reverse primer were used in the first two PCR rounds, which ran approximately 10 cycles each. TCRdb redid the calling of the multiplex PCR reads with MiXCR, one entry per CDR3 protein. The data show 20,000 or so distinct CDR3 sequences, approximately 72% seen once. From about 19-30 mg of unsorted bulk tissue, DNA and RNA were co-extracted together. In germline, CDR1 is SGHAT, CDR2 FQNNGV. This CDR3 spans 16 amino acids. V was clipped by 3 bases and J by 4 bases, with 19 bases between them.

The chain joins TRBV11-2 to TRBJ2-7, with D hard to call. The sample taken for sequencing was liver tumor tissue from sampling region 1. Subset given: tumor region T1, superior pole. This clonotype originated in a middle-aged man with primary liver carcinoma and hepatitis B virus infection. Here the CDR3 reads CASSFSETSLSYEQYF. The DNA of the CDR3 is TGTGCCAGCAGCTTCAGCGAGACCAGCCTCTCATACGAGCAGTACTTC.